This T cell receptor (beta chain) originates from a study of identifying expanded T cells in peripheral blood. A note on this clone: Its cognate antigen is unknown.

This CDR3 contains 12 residues. Trimming took 3 bases from V and 5 from J, leaving 7 bases between them. Germline V gene lookup returns CDR1 KGHSH and CDR2 LQKENI. Sequencing used immunoSEQ multiplex PCR; TCRdb keeps in-frame clones, though not all of them. The data contain around 120,000 clones, roughly 89% of them seen just once; the ten biggest clones take up over 15%. Findings of the study overall: About 1.3 clones differed between technical replicates, versus about 15 and 19 over time. Variance in clone template counts between roughly 2-week samples significantly increased with total template count across all healthy donors.

V is TRBV18 and J is TRBJ2-5; possibly TRBD2 for D (5 bases). The sequencing sample was made of blood. This TCR came from a person aged 18 to 75 in good health. The CDR3 coding sequence is TGTGCCAGCTCACCCGCGGGTGAGACCCAGTACTTC. It specifies CASSPAGETQYF.